This T cell receptor (beta chain) was captured in a study of blood T cell repertoires in COVID-19. The wider study: Researchers got acute and convalescent COVID-19 samples from the United States, Italy and Spain. PBMCs, B-cell-depleted T cells, or T cells provided the cDNA or gDNA that made up the material.

In the study's own analysis: Quantification of nucleated cells was approximated via reference gene primer amplification. Generated by immunoSEQ multiplex PCR, the TCRdb table keeps only in-frame clones and is missing some. That table supplies the V and J calls and clone size; D and trimming were determined from the DNA. The table includes about 340,000 clones, 80% to 90% detected once. In assigning cohorts, the study relied on participant-reported clinical history. Germline CDR1 reads LGHDT; CDR2 reads YNNKEL (reference sequence). This CDR3 is 16 amino acids long. The V segment lost 1 base and the J segment 3 bases; nucleotides outside the gene matches: 5.

The source is a woman aged 35 to 49 with acute COVID-19. J is TRBJ1-5 and V is TRBV3-1 (or the pseudogene TRBV3-2); 8 nucleotides agree with TRBD1. Sample: PBMCs or T cells enriched from blood (not recorded which). The CDR3 loop reads CASSQGQGKTNQPQHF. DNA for the CDR3: TGTGCCAGCAGCCAAGGACAGGGGAAGACCAATCAGCCCCAGCATTTT.